Sequencing of this T cell receptor (beta chain) was carried out in a study of beta chain features in type 1 diabetes. Study conclusions and caveats: Compared with healthy donors, patients appeared to share more similar naive, central memory and regulatory TCRB repertoires. VDJ junctions sequenced from type 1 diabetes patients showed fewer insertions and more deletions. All four CD4+ subsets of Type 1 diabetes patients contained TCRB CDR3s that were moderately but significantly shorter.

Worth noting for this clone: Its antigen remains unidentified.

All of the sorted populations showed purity greater than 95%. Reverse transcription of all isolated RNA meant that expressed TCRB transcripts were sequenced. Using immunoSEQ multiplex PCR, the repertoire was profiled, and TCRdb retains in-frame clones only, with some absent. The sample holds a few hundred thousand clones; around 15% are singletons and the top ten take approximately 0.019%. The sample comprised naive CD4+ T cells from blood. The sequence was collected from a woman between 18 and 29 years old in good health.

CDR3 loop: CASSDSKQPQHF. The CDR3 DNA is TGTGCCAGCAGTGACAGTAAGCAGCCCCAGCATTTT. This chain links TRBV2 with TRBJ1-5; no firm D call. Trimming shortened V by 3 bases and J by 7 bases, and 7 bases separated the two germline ends. The length of the CDR3 is 12 residues. Per the germline V gene, CDR1 is SNHLY and CDR2 is FYNNEI.